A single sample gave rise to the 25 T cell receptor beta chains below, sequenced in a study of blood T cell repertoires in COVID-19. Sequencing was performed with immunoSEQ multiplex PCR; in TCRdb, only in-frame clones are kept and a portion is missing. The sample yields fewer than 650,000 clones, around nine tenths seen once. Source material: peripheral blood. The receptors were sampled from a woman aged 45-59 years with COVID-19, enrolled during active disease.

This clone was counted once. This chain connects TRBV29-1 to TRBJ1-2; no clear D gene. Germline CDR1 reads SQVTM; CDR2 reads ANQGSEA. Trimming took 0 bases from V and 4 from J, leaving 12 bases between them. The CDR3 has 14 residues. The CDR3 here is CSVEDTATVYGYTF. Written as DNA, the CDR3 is TGCAGCGTTGAAGACACGGCAACAGTCTATGGCTACACCTTC.

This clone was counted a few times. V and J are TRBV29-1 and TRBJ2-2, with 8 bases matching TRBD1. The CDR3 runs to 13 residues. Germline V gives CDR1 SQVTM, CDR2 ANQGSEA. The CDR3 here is CSKDRDDTGELFF. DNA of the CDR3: TGCAGTAAGGACAGGGACGACACCGGGGAGCTGTTTTTT.

The CDR3 spells CASSVAAGGEPQHF. The CDR3 DNA follows: TGTGCCAGCAGCGTAGCGGCAGGGGGAGAGCCCCAGCATTTT. The genes are TRBV9 and TRBJ1-5; 7 bases match TRBD1. Germline V gene lookup returns CDR1 SGDLS and CDR2 YYNGEE. The CDR3 is made up of 14 amino acids. V was clipped by 0 bases and J by 8 bases; unmatched bases: 5.

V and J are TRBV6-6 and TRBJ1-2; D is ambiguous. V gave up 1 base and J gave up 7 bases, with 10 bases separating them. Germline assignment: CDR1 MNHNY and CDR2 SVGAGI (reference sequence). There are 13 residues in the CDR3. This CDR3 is CASSYFIEAGYTF. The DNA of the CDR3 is TGTGCCAGCAGTTACTTCATTGAAGCTGGCTACACCTTC.

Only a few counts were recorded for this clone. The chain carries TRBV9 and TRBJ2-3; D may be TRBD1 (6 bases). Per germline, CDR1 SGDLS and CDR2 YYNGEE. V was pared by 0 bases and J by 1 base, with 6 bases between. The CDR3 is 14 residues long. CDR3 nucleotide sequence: TGTGCCAGCAGCGTAGAGGGGGGCACAGATACGCAGTATTTT. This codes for CASSVEGGTDTQYF.

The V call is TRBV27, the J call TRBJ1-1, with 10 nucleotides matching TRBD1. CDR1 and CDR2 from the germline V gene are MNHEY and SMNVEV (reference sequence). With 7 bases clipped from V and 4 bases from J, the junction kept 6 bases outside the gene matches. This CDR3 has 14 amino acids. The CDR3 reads CASNRRDRGTEAFF. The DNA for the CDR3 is TGTGCCAGCAACCGCCGGGACAGGGGCACTGAAGCTTTCTTT.

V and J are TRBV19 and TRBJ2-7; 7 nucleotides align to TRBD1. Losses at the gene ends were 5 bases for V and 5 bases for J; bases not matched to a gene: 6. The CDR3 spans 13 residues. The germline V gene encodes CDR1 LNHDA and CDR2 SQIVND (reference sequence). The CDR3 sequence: CASSQTGANEQYF. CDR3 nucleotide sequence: TGTGCCAGTAGTCAAACAGGGGCGAACGAGCAGTACTTC. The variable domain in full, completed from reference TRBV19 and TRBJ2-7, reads DGGITQSPKYLFRKEGQNVTLSCEQNLNHDAMYWYRQDPGQGLRLIYYSQIVNDFQKGDIAEGYSVSREKKESFPLTVTSAQKNPTAFYLCASSQTGANEQYFGPGTRLTVT.

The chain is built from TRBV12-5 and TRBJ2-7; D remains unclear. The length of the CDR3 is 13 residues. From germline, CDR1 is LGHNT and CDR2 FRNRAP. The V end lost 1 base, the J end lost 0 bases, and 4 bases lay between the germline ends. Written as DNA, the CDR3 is TGTGCTAGTGGTTTGGACATCTCCTACGAGCAGTACTTC. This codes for CASGLDISYEQYF.

The CDR3 DNA sequence: TGCGCCAGCAGCCAACGATGGCAGGGGATAGTGGATACGCAGTATTTT. As protein: CASSQRWQGIVDTQYF. The V call is TRBV4-1, the J call TRBJ2-3, with D tentatively TRBD1 (6 bases). Trimming removed 2 bases at V and 6 bases at J, with 18 bases between. Germline CDR1 MGHRA, CDR2 YSYEKL. The CDR3 spans 16 residues.

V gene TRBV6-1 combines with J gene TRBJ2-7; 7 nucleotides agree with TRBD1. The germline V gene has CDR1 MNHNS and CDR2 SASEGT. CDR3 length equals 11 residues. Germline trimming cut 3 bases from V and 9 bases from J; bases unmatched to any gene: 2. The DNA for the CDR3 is TGTGCCAGCAGTGAGCACAGGGGGCAGTACTTC. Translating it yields CASSEHRGQYF.

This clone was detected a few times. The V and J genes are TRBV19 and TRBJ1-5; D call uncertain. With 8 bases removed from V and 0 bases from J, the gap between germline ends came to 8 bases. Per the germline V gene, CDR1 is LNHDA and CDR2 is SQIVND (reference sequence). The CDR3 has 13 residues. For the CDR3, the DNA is TGTGCCAGTTCAGATTATAGCAATCAGCCCCAGCATTTT. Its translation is CASSDYSNQPQHF.

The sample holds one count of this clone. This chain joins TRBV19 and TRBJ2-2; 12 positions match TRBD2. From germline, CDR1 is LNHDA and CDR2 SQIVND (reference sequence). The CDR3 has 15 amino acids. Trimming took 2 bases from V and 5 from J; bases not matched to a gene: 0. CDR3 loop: CASSILAGGTGELFF. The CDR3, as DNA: TGTGCCAGTAGTATACTAGCGGGGGGGACCGGGGAGCTGTTTTTT.

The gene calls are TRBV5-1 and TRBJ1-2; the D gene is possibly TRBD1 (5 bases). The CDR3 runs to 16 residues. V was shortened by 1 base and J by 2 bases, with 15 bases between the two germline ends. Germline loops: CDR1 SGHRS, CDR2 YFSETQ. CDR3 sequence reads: CASSLQAGPKNYGYTF. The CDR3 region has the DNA TGCGCCAGCAGCTTGCAGGCAGGGCCGAAAAACTATGGCTACACCTTC.

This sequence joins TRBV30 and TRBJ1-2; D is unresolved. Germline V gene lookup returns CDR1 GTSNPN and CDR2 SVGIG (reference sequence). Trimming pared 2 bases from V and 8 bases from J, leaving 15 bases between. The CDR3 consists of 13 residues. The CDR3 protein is CAWSIARIKGYTF. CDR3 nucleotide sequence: TGTGCCTGGAGTATTGCGCGGATTAAGGGCTACACCTTC.

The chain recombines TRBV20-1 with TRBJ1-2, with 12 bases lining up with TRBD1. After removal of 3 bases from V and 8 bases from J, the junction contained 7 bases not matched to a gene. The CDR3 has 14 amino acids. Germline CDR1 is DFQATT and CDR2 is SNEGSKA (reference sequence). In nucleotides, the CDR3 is TGCAGTGCTAGTCTGGGACAGGGGGCATACGGCTACACCTTC. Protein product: CSASLGQGAYGYTF.

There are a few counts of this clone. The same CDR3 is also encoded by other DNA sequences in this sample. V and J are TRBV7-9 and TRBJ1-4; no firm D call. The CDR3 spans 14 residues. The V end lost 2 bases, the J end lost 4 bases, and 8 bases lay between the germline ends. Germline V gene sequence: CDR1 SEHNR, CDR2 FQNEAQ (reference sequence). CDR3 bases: TGTGCCAGCAGCTTAAACCGCGGTAATGAAAAACTGTTTTTT. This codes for CASSLNRGNEKLFF.

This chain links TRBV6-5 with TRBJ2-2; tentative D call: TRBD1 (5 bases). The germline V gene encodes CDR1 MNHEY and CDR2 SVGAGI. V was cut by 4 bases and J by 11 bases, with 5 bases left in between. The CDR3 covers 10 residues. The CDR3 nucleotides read TGTGCCAGCAGTTGGGGCGAGCTGTTTTTT. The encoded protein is CASSWGELFF.

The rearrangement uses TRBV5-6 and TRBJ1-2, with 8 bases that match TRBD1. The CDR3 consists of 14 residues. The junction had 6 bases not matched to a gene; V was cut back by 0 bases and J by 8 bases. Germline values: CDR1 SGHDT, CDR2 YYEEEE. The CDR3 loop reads CASSLGTGRIGYTF. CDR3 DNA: TGTGCCAGCAGCTTGGGGACAGGGAGGATCGGCTACACCTTC. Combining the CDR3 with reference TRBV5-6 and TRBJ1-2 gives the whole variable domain DAGVTQSPTHLIKTRGQQVTLRCSPKSGHDTVSWYQQALGQGPQFIFQYYEEEERQRGNFPDRFSGHQFPNYSSELNVNALLLGDSALYLCASSLGTGRIGYTFGSGTRLTVV.

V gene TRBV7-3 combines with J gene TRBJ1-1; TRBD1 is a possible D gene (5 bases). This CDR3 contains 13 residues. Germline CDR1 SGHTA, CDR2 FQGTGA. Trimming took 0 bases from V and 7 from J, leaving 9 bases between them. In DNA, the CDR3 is TGTGCCAGCAGCTTAACCAGGGATGGTGAAGCTTTCTTT. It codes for CASSLTRDGEAFF. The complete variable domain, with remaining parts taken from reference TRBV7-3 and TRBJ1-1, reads GAGVSQTPSNKVTEKGKYVELRCDPISGHTALYWYRQSLGQGPEFLIYFQGTGAADDSGLPNDRFFAVRPEGSVSTLKIQRTERGDSAVYLCASSLTRDGEAFFGQGTRLTVV.

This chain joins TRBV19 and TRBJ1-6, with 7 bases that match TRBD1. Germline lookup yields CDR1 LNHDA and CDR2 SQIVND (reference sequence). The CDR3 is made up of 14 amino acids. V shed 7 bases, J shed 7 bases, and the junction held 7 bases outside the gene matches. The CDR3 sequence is CASTPGQSNSPLHF. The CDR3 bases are TGTGCCAGTACCCCGGGACAGTCAAATTCACCCCTCCACTTT.

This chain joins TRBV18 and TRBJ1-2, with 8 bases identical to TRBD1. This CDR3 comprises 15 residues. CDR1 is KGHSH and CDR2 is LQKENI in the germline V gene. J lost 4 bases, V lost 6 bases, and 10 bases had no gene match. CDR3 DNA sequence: TGTGCCAGCTCGCATACCAGGGGGCAGAGCTATGGCTACACCTTC. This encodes CASSHTRGQSYGYTF.

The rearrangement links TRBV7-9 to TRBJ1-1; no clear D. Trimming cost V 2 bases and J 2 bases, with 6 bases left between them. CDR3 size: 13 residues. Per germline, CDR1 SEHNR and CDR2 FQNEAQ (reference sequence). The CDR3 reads CASSLTRNTEAFF. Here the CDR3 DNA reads TGTGCCAGCAGCTTAACGCGAAACACTGAAGCTTTCTTT.

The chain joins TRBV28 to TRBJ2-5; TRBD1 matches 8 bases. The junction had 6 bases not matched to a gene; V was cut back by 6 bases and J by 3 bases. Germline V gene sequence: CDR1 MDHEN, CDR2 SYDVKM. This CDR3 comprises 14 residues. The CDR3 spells CASRNGGQEETQYF. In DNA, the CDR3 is TGTGCCAGCAGGAACGGGGGACAGGAAGAGACCCAGTACTTC.

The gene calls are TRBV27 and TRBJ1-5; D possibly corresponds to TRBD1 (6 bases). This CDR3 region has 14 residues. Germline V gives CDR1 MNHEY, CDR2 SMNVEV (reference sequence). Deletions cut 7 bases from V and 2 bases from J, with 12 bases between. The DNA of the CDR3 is TGTGCCAGCAACCATGGGGGCCGCAATCAGCCCCAGCATTTT. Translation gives CASNHGGRNQPQHF.

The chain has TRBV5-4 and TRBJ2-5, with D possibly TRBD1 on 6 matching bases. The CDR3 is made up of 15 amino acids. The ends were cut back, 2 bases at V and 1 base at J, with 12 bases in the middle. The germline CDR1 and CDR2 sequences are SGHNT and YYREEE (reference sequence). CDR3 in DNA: TGTGCCAGCAGCTTCAATACAGGGTTCCAAGAGACCCAGTACTTC. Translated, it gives CASSFNTGFQETQYF.